This T cell receptor (beta chain) was sequenced in a study of shared clonotypes between healthy human individuals. General observations from the study: When naive CD4 clonotypes were compared across a few donors, 5% to 5.5% were shared.

On this clone: Its antigen remains unknown.

This CDR3 has 14 amino acids. CDR1 and CDR2 (germline): MNHEY, SVGAGI. V was clipped by 7 bases and J by 10 bases; unmatched bases: 15. TCRdb's copy holds only in-frame clones and misses some; the assay was immunoSEQ multiplex PCR. The sample contains fewer than 3 million clones, around 92% of which appear only once. This receptor was obtained from a young man in good health. Some clones in this sample may be carry-over from other donors' samples. The chain couples TRBV6-5 to TRBJ2-5; 7 nucleotides agree with TRBD1. Sequenced material: naive CD4+ T cells from PBMCs. As for subset: CD45RA+ positively selected. CDR3 region: CASKPGQVFSDQYF. CDR3 bases: TGTGCCAGCAAACCCGGACAGGTTTTTTCAGACCAGTACTTC.